A single T cell receptor (beta chain) is shown here with its context. This entry is derived from a study of cytomegalovirus exposure and HLA in healthy donors. Data came from immunoSEQ multiplex PCR; TCRdb stores just in-frame clones and leaves some out. The table lists 110,000 or so clones, roughly 88% of them singletons. J lost 2 bases, V lost 4 bases, and 1 base had no gene match. The CDR3 spans 14 residues. CDR1 is MGHRA and CDR2 is YSYEKL in the germline V gene. This chain links TRBV4-1 with TRBJ1-5; 8 positions match TRBD1. The source is a man in his late teens or twenties in good health and CMV-seronegative. Material for sequencing was PBMCs. CDR3 DNA: TGCGCCAGCAGCCCGGGACAGGGCAATCAGCCCCAGCATTTT. This translates into CASSPGQGNQPQHF.